Following are 30 T cell receptor beta chains from one sample sequenced in a study of cytomegalovirus exposure and HLA in healthy donors. The primer mix had 60 Vbeta and 13 Jbeta primers. Clones were sequenced by immunoSEQ multiplex PCR, and TCRdb holds only the in-frame ones, with some missing. The table records about 200,000 clones, roughly 77% of them present only once. The material sequenced was PBMCs. Receptors originate from a male donor in good health and CMV-seropositive.

The chain employs TRBV11-2 and TRBJ2-1; TRBD2 aligns across 9 bases. Per the germline V gene, CDR1 is SGHAT and CDR2 is FQNNGV. This CDR3 region has 15 residues. Germline trimming cut 5 bases from V and 4 bases from J; bases unmatched to any gene: 6. CDR3 sequence reads: CASSRGTSRYNEQFF. CDR3 nucleotide sequence: TGTGCCAGCAGCCGGGGGACTAGCCGATACAATGAGCAGTTCTTC.

The chain recombines TRBV15 with TRBJ2-7, with a weak D call TRBD2 (6 bases). This CDR3 is built from 16 residues. The germline V gene encodes CDR1 LNHNV and CDR2 YYDKDF (reference sequence). Trimming removed 0 bases at V and 4 bases at J, with 16 bases between. The CDR3 loop reads CATSRDRVAASYEQYF. In DNA, the CDR3 is TGTGCCACCAGCAGAGATCGAGTAGCGGCTTCTTACGAGCAGTACTTC. Drawing the rest from reference TRBV15 and TRBJ2-7, the complete variable domain is DAMVIQNPRYQVTQFGKPVTLSCSQTLNHNVMYWYQQKSSQAPKLLFHYYDKDFNNEADTPDNFQSRRPNTSFCFLDIRSPGLGDTAMYLCATSRDRVAASYEQYFGPGTRLTVT.

This sequence joins TRBV19 and TRBJ2-3; possibly TRBD2 for D (5 bases). Germline V lookup: CDR1 LNHDA, CDR2 SQIVND (reference sequence). CDR3 length equals 13 residues. Between the trimmed V and J ends, which lost 5 bases and 4 bases, there was a span of 10 bases. The CDR3 sequence is CASSPRLPDTQYF. The CDR3 DNA follows: TGTGCCAGTAGTCCCCGACTACCAGATACGCAGTATTTT.

The chain carries TRBV5-1 and TRBJ1-1; TRBD1 matches at 8 bases. The CDR3 is 17 amino acids. The germline V gene encodes CDR1 SGHRS and CDR2 YFSETQ. The junction had 11 bases not matched to a gene; V was cut back by 0 bases and J by 4 bases. The chain's CDR3 is CASSLGPRGTGGTEAFF. The CDR3 nucleotides read TGCGCCAGCAGCTTGGGGCCGCGCGGAACAGGGGGCACTGAAGCTTTCTTT.

The J gene is TRBJ1-4, the V gene TRBV4-1; 10 nucleotides agree with TRBD1. Germline CDR1 MGHRA, CDR2 YSYEKL. The CDR3 runs 15 residues. With 4 bases clipped from V and 6 bases from J, the junction kept 5 bases outside the gene matches. DNA of the CDR3: TGCGCCAGCAGCCTATCCGGGACAGGGGATGAAAAACTGTTTTTT. As protein: CASSLSGTGDEKLFF.

A single count supports this clone. The chain uses TRBV7-3 and TRBJ2-1; D perhaps matches TRBD2 (5 bases). Germline values: CDR1 SGHTA, CDR2 FQGTGA. The germline V and J ends were trimmed by 2 bases and 10 bases, with 9 bases remaining between them. This CDR3 contains 12 residues. CDR3 coding DNA: TGTGCCAGCAGCTTAGCGTCGGGAGAGCAGTTCTTC. It encodes CASSLASGEQFF.

The J gene is TRBJ1-5, the V gene TRBV9, with 8 nucleotides matching TRBD1. V lost 3 bases, J lost 5 bases, and 7 bases stayed unmatched. CDR3 length: 15 residues. Per germline, CDR1 SGDLS and CDR2 YYNGEE. The chain's CDR3 is CASSAQPTGDQPQHF. The CDR3 nucleotides are TGTGCCAGCAGCGCCCAGCCGACAGGGGATCAGCCCCAGCATTTT.

The sample holds one count of this clone. The V and J genes are TRBV19 and TRBJ1-5; D not certain. V lost 5 bases to trimming and J lost 6 bases, with 14 bases between them. The CDR3 loop spans 14 amino acids. The V gene's germline CDR1 is LNHDA and CDR2 SQIVND (reference sequence). CDR3 sequence reads: CASSSAALSQPQHF. DNA of the CDR3: TGTGCCAGTAGTTCCGCGGCACTCAGTCAGCCCCAGCATTTT.

This clone was recorded only once. The chain carries TRBV5-4 and TRBJ2-3; D remains ambiguous. This CDR3 is 15 amino acids long. Germline values: CDR1 SGHNT, CDR2 YYREEE (reference sequence). Trimming took 1 base from V and 2 from J, leaving 11 bases between them. CDR3 nucleotide sequence: TGTGCCAGCAGCTTGAAGAGTCTTCCCACAGATACGCAGTATTTT. Translating it yields CASSLKSLPTDTQYF.

This clone was counted a single time. CDR3 sequence: CASSLVEGQDTQYF. The CDR3, as DNA: TGCGCCAGCAGCTTAGTGGAGGGCCAAGATACGCAGTATTTT. V gene TRBV5-1 combines with J gene TRBJ2-3; tentative D call: TRBD2 (6 bases). The CDR3 totals 14 residues. V was shortened by 2 bases and J by 5 bases, with 12 bases between the two germline ends. Germline-derived CDR1 and CDR2 are SGHRS and YFSETQ.

This clone occurred once. The chain combines TRBV11-2 with TRBJ2-3, with TRBD2 matching over 9 bases. Trimming took 0 bases from V and 6 from J; bases not matched to a gene: 1. Per germline, CDR1 SGHAT and CDR2 FQNNGV. CDR3 size: 14 residues. CDR3 in DNA: TGTGCCAGCAGCTTAGAGCGGGGGGGGGATACGCAGTATTTT. Its protein is CASSLERGGDTQYF.

The chain couples TRBV7-6 to TRBJ2-1; TRBD2 aligns across 8 bases. V shed 3 bases, J shed 5 bases, and the junction held 9 bases outside the gene matches. The CDR3 sequence is 16 residues long. CDR1 is SGHVS, CDR2 FNYEAQ, per germline. CDR3: CASSFPRSGRDNEQFF. In DNA, the CDR3 is TGTGCCAGCAGCTTTCCCCGCAGCGGGAGAGACAATGAGCAGTTCTTC.

CDR3 amino acids: CSVEAGLSSYNEQFF. The CDR3 DNA reads as TGCAGCGTTGAGGCAGGGCTGAGCTCCTACAATGAGCAGTTCTTC. This chain joins TRBV29-1 and TRBJ2-1; a possible D gene is TRBD1 (5 bases). V gave up 3 bases and J gave up 0 bases, with 12 bases separating them. From germline, CDR1 is SQVTM and CDR2 ANQGSEA. The CDR3 is 15 residues long.

The rearrangement uses TRBV5-1 and TRBJ2-2; 8 bases align to TRBD1. Germline V gene data show CDR1 as SGHRS and CDR2 as YFSETQ. J lost 5 bases, V lost 6 bases, and 3 bases had no gene match. CDR3 length: 13 residues. DNA of the CDR3: TGCGCCAGCAATAGACAGGGGACCGGGGAGCTGTTTTTT. Residues: CASNRQGTGELFF.

V usage is TRBV29-1 and J usage is TRBJ1-2, with 9 bases that match TRBD1. The V and J ends lost 2 bases and 2 bases, in that order; junction bases with no gene match: 3. This CDR3 is 14 amino acids long. The germline V gene has CDR1 SQVTM and CDR2 ANQGSEA. The CDR3 DNA is TGCAGCGTTGAAACAGGGGGCACCAACTATGGCTACACCTTC. Protein product: CSVETGGTNYGYTF. Filled out from reference TRBV29-1 and TRBJ1-2, the complete variable domain reads SAVISQKPSRDICQRGTSLTIQCQVDSQVTMMFWYRQQPGQSLTLIATANQGSEATYESGFVIDKFPISRPNLTFSTLTVSNMSPEDSSIYLCSVETGGTNYGYTFGSGTRLTVV.

V usage is TRBV19 and J usage is TRBJ2-3; 15 nucleotides align to TRBD2. V dropped 6 bases and J dropped 4; count of bases not matched to a gene: 8. Germline V gene data show CDR1 as LNHDA and CDR2 as SQIVND (reference sequence). The CDR3 runs 17 residues. The CDR3 nucleotides read TGTGCCAGTAGAGACAGGGGACTAGCGGGAGGATCAGATACGCAGTATTTT. This encodes CASRDRGLAGGSDTQYF.

V is TRBV6-5 and J is TRBJ2-3; D remains unclear. Germline CDR1 MNHEY, CDR2 SVGAGI. The germline V and J ends were trimmed by 2 bases and 1 base, with 4 bases remaining between them. The CDR3 is 13 residues long. DNA of the CDR3: TGTGCCAGCAGTTACAAGCGCACAGATACGCAGTATTTT. It encodes CASSYKRTDTQYF.

This clone was counted a single time. The junction differs from germline at one of its ends, possibly a read error. This chain links TRBV19 with TRBJ2-4, with TRBD1 matching 10 bases. CDR3 length: 15 residues. Germline V gene sequence: CDR1 LNHDA, CDR2 SQIVND (reference sequence). CDR3 in amino acids: CASSVDRGLGNIQYF. For the CDR3, the DNA is TGTGCCAGTAGTGTAGACAGGGGGCTCGGGAACATTCAGTACTTC.

The J gene is TRBJ2-7, the V gene TRBV27, with TRBD2 matching over 11 bases. The CDR3 contains 16 residues. Germline CDR1 is MNHEY and CDR2 is SMNVEV (reference sequence). The V gene end was trimmed by 2 bases and the J gene end by 4 bases; junction bases not matched to a gene: 7. Here the CDR3 DNA reads TGTGCCAGCAGTTTAATGAGTGGGACTAGCGGTTACGAGCAGTACTTC. This codes for CASSLMSGTSGYEQYF.

This chain joins TRBV27 and TRBJ2-4, with 10 bases that match TRBD2. The length of the CDR3 is 15 residues. Trimming removed 7 bases from V and 5 bases from J; junction bases left unmatched: 8. CDR1 is MNHEY, CDR2 SMNVEV, per germline (reference sequence). CDR3 nucleotides: TGTGCCAGCACCACTAGCGGGGCGACTCAAAACATTCAGTACTTC. Its translation: CASTTSGATQNIQYF.

The chain couples TRBV5-4 to TRBJ2-5; weak D call: TRBD1 (6 bases). V gave up 1 base and J gave up 2 bases, with 15 bases separating them. The germline CDR1 and CDR2 sequences are SGHNT and YYREEE (reference sequence). CDR3 length equals 16 residues. The CDR3 protein is CASSLIVGGRQETQYF. CDR3 coding DNA: TGTGCCAGCAGCTTGATAGTAGGGGGTAGGCAAGAGACCCAGTACTTC.

The V gene is TRBV30, the J gene TRBJ2-5, with D unclear. The CDR3 is made up of 14 amino acids. Germline assignment: CDR1 GTSNPN and CDR2 SVGIG (reference sequence). The V end lost 1 base, the J end lost 1 base, and 10 bases lay between the germline ends. The CDR3 loop reads CAWSGTETQETQYF. The CDR3 DNA sequence: TGTGCCTGGAGTGGCACAGAGACCCAAGAGACCCAGTACTTC.

The chain recombines TRBV7-2 with TRBJ2-5; 8 positions match TRBD1. This CDR3 has 14 residues. The V gene end was trimmed by 2 bases and the J gene end by 4 bases; junction bases not matched to a gene: 3. The germline gives CDR1 SGHTA, CDR2 FQGNSA. CDR3 in amino acids: CASSLNRGVETQYF. CDR3 DNA sequence: TGTGCCAGCAGCTTAAACAGGGGGGTAGAGACCCAGTACTTC.

The chain employs TRBV18 and TRBJ2-6, with a tentative D call TRBD1 (6 bases). The CDR3 runs to 17 residues. Germline CDR1 KGHSH, CDR2 LQKENI. The ends were cut back, 1 base at V and 0 bases at J, with 10 bases in the middle. The CDR3 coding sequence is TGTGCCAGCTCACCACGGCAGGGGAGCTCTGGGGCCAACGTCCTGACTTTC. Protein: CASSPRQGSSGANVLTF.

The chain carries TRBV5-1 and TRBJ2-3, with 8 nucleotides matching TRBD2. The CDR3 extends over 16 amino acids. Germline assignment: CDR1 SGHRS and CDR2 YFSETQ. With V trimmed by 0 bases and J by 3 bases, 6 bases remained unmatched. The CDR3: CASSLDERGRTDTQYF. The CDR3 DNA reads TGCGCCAGCAGCTTGGATGAGCGGGGGAGAACAGATACGCAGTATTTT.

The chain links TRBV6-4 to TRBJ2-2; D remains unclear. This CDR3 has 14 amino acids. The V end was cut by 4 bases, the J end by 0 bases, with 6 bases between. CDR1 is MRHNA and CDR2 is SNTAGT in the germline V gene. CDR3 residues: CASSGETNTGELFF. The CDR3 nucleotides read TGTGCCAGCAGTGGCGAGACGAACACCGGGGAGCTGTTTTTT.

The chain couples TRBV27 to TRBJ1-1; D is possibly TRBD1 (5 bases). This CDR3 is built from 14 residues. The V end was cut by 1 base, the J end by 5 bases, with 11 bases between. Germline loops: CDR1 MNHEY, CDR2 SMNVEV (reference sequence). This chain's CDR3 is CASSLLGEGTEAFF. The CDR3 coding sequence is TGTGCCAGCAGTTTATTGGGGGAGGGAACTGAAGCTTTCTTT.

The chain joins TRBV5-6 to TRBJ1-1; D not certain. CDR1 and CDR2 (germline): SGHDT, YYEEEE. The CDR3 runs 15 residues. V was clipped by 4 bases and J by 3 bases, with 16 bases between them. This CDR3 is CASSVRPGPDTEAFF. The CDR3 bases are TGTGCCAGCAGCGTACGACCTGGGCCGGACACTGAAGCTTTCTTT. Full variable domain (rest looked up from reference TRBV5-6 and TRBJ1-1): DAGVTQSPTHLIKTRGQQVTLRCSPKSGHDTVSWYQQALGQGPQFIFQYYEEEERQRGNFPDRFSGHQFPNYSSELNVNALLLGDSALYLCASSVRPGPDTEAFFGQGTRLTVV.

Written as DNA, the CDR3 is TGCGCCAGCAGCCAAGATAGGAGGGTGGGGGGCACTGAAGCTTTCTTT. As protein: CASSQDRRVGGTEAFF. The gene calls are TRBV4-1 and TRBJ1-1, with a possible D match to TRBD1 (5 bases). The CDR3 spans 16 residues. Germline CDR1 is MGHRA and CDR2 is YSYEKL. V was clipped by 0 bases and J by 4 bases, with 15 bases between them.

The V and J genes are TRBV7-8 and TRBJ1-1; 7 nucleotides line up with TRBD1. Germline loops: CDR1 SGHVS, CDR2 FQNEAQ. The CDR3 has 17 residues. The trim removed 1 base at V and 1 base at J, leaving 9 bases unmatched. DNA of the CDR3: TGTGCCAGCAGCTTAGGGAGCGGACAGGTACCGAACACTGAAGCTTTCTTT. Protein: CASSLGSGQVPNTEAFF.